The present T cell receptor beta chain was sequenced within a study of beta chain features in type 1 diabetes. As for the study in general: Analysis included about 110 million sorted cells drawn from all samples. Whole-study findings and limits: Shorter TCRB CDR3s, moderately but significantly so, marked every one of the four CD4+ subsets in Type 1 diabetes patients.

The CDR3 extends over 11 amino acids. Trimming took 6 bases from V and 5 from J, leaving 7 bases between them. The germline CDR1 and CDR2 sequences are KGHSH and LQKENI. This clone was picked up a small number of times. Its cognate antigen is unknown. Reverse transcribing all isolated RNA meant expressed TCRB transcripts were sequenced. Sequencing used immunoSEQ multiplex PCR; TCRdb keeps in-frame clones, though not all of them. The sample gives 130,000 to 150,000 clones, about 7% of which show up once; around 1.5% is in the top ten. V usage is TRBV18 and J usage is TRBJ2-5, with D hard to call. This clonotype originated in a woman aged 25 to 39 in good health. Sequenced sample: central memory CD4+ T cells from blood. The CDR3 region is CASSSGETQYF. For the CDR3, the DNA is TGTGCCAGCTCCTCCGGGGAGACCCAGTACTTC.